The 13 T cell receptor beta chains below come from one sample, sequenced in a study of T-cell reconstitution after alpha-beta-depleted transplantation in children. For TCRbeta, the library was prepared with unique molecular identifiers. TCRdb fed the PCR reads into MiXCR, producing one record per CDR3 protein. The repertoire holds almost 500,000 distinct CDR3 sequences, about an eighth seen once, with over 5.5% in the top ten. The material sequenced was PBMCs from the stem cell graft donor, taken from the stem cell graft. The receptors were gathered from a human donor who donated a stem cell graft to a child with combined immunodeficiency.

This clonotype has more than one count but fewer than ten. The V and J genes are TRBV7-6 and TRBJ2-3, with 11 positions matching TRBD2. CDR1 is SGHVS and CDR2 is FNYEAQ in the germline V gene. J gave up 3 bases and V 5 bases, and 16 bases lay outside the gene matches. The CDR3 sequence is 19 residues long. The CDR3 region has the DNA TGTGCCAGCAGCGTACTTGGGGATAGCGGGAGGGCCGGGACAGATACGCAGTATTTT. It specifies CASSVLGDSGRAGTDTQYF.

This clonotype was picked up a small number of times. J is TRBJ1-1 and V is TRBV9, with 10 nucleotides matching TRBD1. The CDR3 has 15 amino acids. Germline assignment: CDR1 SGDLS and CDR2 YYNGEE. With 0 bases clipped from V and 5 bases from J, the junction kept 4 bases outside the gene matches. The CDR3 loop is CASSVGGQGTTEAFF. CDR3 DNA sequence: TGTGCCAGCAGCGTAGGGGGACAGGGGACGACTGAAGCTTTCTTT.

This clonotype was found a few times. V usage is TRBV6-5 and J usage is TRBJ1-5, with D possibly matching TRBD1 (6 bases). This CDR3 is 18 amino acids long. V was shortened by 6 bases and J by 3 bases, with 24 bases between the two germline ends. The germline gives CDR1 MNHEY, CDR2 SVGAGI. CDR3 sequence: CASSRTAPMNINNQPQHF. CDR3 nucleotides: TGTGCCAGCAGCCGGACAGCCCCCATGAACATTAACAATCAGCCCCAGCATTTT.

This clonotype was counted ten times or more. The genes are TRBV6-2 or TRBV6-3 and TRBJ1-2; possible D gene TRBD1, 5 bases. Trimming left V 6 bases short and J 5 bases short, with 16 bases between. From germline, CDR1 is MNHEY and CDR2 SVGEGT. CDR3 length equals 14 residues. The CDR3 loop is CASRPDRNPYGYTF. CDR3 sequence (DNA): TGTGCCAGCAGACCAGACAGAAACCCGTATGGCTACACCTTC.

This clonotype has only a few counts. The gene calls are TRBV25-1 and TRBJ2-1; 10 bases are a match to TRBD1. Looked up from germline, CDR1 is MGHDK and CDR2 is SYGVNS. CDR3 length: 16 amino acids. With V trimmed by 4 bases and J by 7 bases, 10 bases remained unmatched. The CDR3: CASSGDRGRNYNEQFF. As DNA, the CDR3 is TGTGCCAGCAGTGGTGACAGGGGGCGGAATTATAATGAGCAGTTCTTC.

The chain couples TRBV6-2 or TRBV6-3 to TRBJ1-2, with D maybe TRBD1 (5 bases). The CDR3 extends over 13 amino acids. Germline V CDR1 and CDR2: MNHEY, SVGEGT. V shed 5 bases and J shed 3 bases, with 10 bases lying between them. In DNA form, the CDR3 reads TGTGCCAGCAGTCGACAGACCTACTATGGCTACACCTTC. It specifies CASSRQTYYGYTF.

This clonotype was counted between two and nine times. This chain uses TRBV4-2 with TRBJ2-7; D perhaps matches TRBD1 (6 bases). This CDR3 contains 16 residues. V was pared by 0 bases and J by 4 bases, with 16 bases between. Germline values: CDR1 LGHNA, CDR2 YNFKEQ. The CDR3 DNA reads TGTGCCAGCAGCCAAGATCGAACAGGGCTGAATTACGAGCAGTACTTC. This codes for CASSQDRTGLNYEQYF.

V usage is TRBV12-3 or TRBV12-4 and J usage is TRBJ2-7; possibly TRBD2 for D (6 bases). The V gene lost 2 bases and the J gene lost 5 bases, with 10 bases spanning the gap. The CDR3 loop spans 13 amino acids. CDR3 DNA sequence: TGTGCCAGCAGTTTACAACTAGCAAACGAGCAGTACTTC. It is translated as CASSLQLANEQYF.

The chain couples TRBV12-3 or TRBV12-4 to TRBJ2-1, with 7 bases fitting TRBD1. Trimming removed 5 bases from V and 1 base from J; junction bases left unmatched: 8. CDR3 length: 16 residues. Written as DNA, the CDR3 is TGTGCCAGCAGTGGACCGTCCAGGGGGTCCTACAATGAGCAGTTCTTC. Its translation is CASSGPSRGSYNEQFF.

This clonotype was detected a few times. V usage is TRBV7-4 and J usage is TRBJ2-3, with D hard to call. Trimming cost V 0 bases and J 0 bases, with 7 bases left between them. This CDR3 is 15 amino acids long. In germline, CDR1 is SGHVT, CDR2 SQSDAQ. CDR3: CASSLAPPSTDTQYF. CDR3 nucleotide sequence: TGTGCCAGCAGCTTAGCACCTCCTAGCACAGATACGCAGTATTTT.

This clonotype was counted a few times. The chain joins TRBV5-1 to TRBJ2-2; 9 bases are shared with TRBD2. The CDR3 extends over 18 amino acids. Germline-derived CDR1 and CDR2 are SGHRS and YFSETQ. V was pared by 0 bases and J by 5 bases, with 11 bases of the junction left unmatched. The CDR3 DNA sequence: TGCGCCAGCAGCTTGGCCATTTTAGCGGGGGCCAGAACCGGGGAGCTGTTTTTT. It encodes CASSLAILAGARTGELFF.

As concerns this clonotype: Without the conserved terminal phenylalanine or tryptophan, this CDR3 likely stems from a read error. The rearrangement uses TRBV29-1 and TRBJ2-1; D remains ambiguous. Germline values: CDR1 SQVTM, CDR2 ANQGSEA. The CDR3 is 9 residues long. Trimming stripped 6 bases from V and 7 bases from J, with 4 bases between. The DNA of the CDR3 is TGCAGCGTCACTAATGAGCAGTTCTAC. Translating gives CSVTNEQFY.

This clonotype was counted between two and nine times. The genes are TRBV7-3 and TRBJ1-1, with 8 positions matching TRBD1. Germline-derived CDR1 and CDR2 are SGHTA and FQGTGA. The V segment lost 4 bases and the J segment 2 bases; nucleotides outside the gene matches: 3. The CDR3 is 14 amino acids. The DNA for the CDR3 is TGTGCCAGCAGCTCAGGGGGCGCCAACACTGAAGCTTTCTTT. Protein sequence: CASSSGGANTEAFF.